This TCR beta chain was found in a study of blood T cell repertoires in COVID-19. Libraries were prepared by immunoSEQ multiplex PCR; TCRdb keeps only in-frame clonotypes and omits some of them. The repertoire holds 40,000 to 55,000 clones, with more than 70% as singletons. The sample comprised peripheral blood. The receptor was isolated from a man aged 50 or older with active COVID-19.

CDR3 loop: CASSLEVGSYEQYF. The CDR3 coding sequence is TGTGCCAGCAGCTTAGAAGTCGGCTCCTACGAGCAGTACTTC. V is TRBV7-2 and J is TRBJ2-7; D call uncertain. The CDR3 runs 14 residues. Germline V gene data show CDR1 as SGHTA and CDR2 as FQGNSA. Trimming pared 1 base from V and 0 bases from J, leaving 7 bases between.